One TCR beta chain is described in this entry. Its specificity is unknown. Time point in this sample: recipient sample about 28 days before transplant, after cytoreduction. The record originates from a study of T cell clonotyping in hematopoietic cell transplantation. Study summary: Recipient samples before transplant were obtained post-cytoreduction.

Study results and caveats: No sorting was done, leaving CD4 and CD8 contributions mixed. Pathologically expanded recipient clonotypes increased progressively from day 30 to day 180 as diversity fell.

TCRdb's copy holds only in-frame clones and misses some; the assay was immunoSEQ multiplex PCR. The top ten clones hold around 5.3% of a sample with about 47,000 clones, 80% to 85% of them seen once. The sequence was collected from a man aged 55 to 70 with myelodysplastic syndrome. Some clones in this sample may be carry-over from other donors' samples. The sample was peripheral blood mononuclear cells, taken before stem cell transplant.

The CDR3 DNA reads TGTGCCAGCAGTAGAGTAGGGGCCCCAACTAATGAAAAACTGTTTTTT. Amino acids: CASSRVGAPTNEKLFF. This chain links TRBV2 with TRBJ1-4, with TRBD1 as a possible D gene (5 bases). The germline V and J ends were trimmed by 5 bases and 0 bases, with 13 bases remaining between them. This CDR3 region has 16 residues. Germline CDR1 and CDR2: SNHLY and FYNNEI.